Listed below are T cell receptor beta chains from one sample, sequenced in a study of monozygotic twins with inflammatory bowel disease. For each CDR3 protein, TCRdb gives one entry from its re-call of the 5' RACE reads, without DNA. This sample's table has around 150,000 distinct CDR3 sequences. Source material: blood. The receptors shown here come from a human donor with ulcerative colitis or Crohn's disease, or a healthy co-twin of an affected twin (not recorded which). Each CDR3 is given with its conserved first and last residue.

J | V | CDR3
TRBJ2-7 | TRBV20-1 | CSARDPGQGADEQYF
TRBJ2-7 | TRBV5-1 | CASSHYPTRSYEQYF
TRBJ1-1 | TRBV7-9 | CASSSPPEAFF
TRBJ2-2 | TRBV10-3 | CAISVPDRGLGGELFF
TRBJ2-1 | TRBV28 | CASSSPSRVEQFF
TRBJ2-7 | TRBV12-3/TRBV12-4 | CASRPTSLYVEQYF
TRBJ2-7 | TRBV7-8 | CASSLAGGGSYEQYF
TRBJ2-1 | TRBV6-5 | CASSYQRPTHIDEQFF
TRBJ2-7 | TRBV3-1 | CASSQVAGGPYEQYF
TRBJ2-2 | TRBV2 | CARDRASNTGELFF
TRBJ2-1 | TRBV12-3/TRBV12-4 | CASSLYPGALYNEQFF
TRBJ2-5 | TRBV27 | CASSPTASGRVGETQYF
TRBJ2-7 | TRBV5-1 | CASSLTSDYEQYF
TRBJ1-5 | TRBV12-3/TRBV12-4 | CASSFPTGPPGNQPQHF
TRBJ2-5 | TRBV5-6 | CASTVRGTQGTQYF
TRBJ1-1 | TRBV7-9 | CASSLVFMASLNTEAFF
TRBJ1-1 | TRBV20-1 | CSARSRRGQGHTEAFF
TRBJ2-3 | TRBV28 | CASSPRLSNTDTQYF
TRBJ2-1 | TRBV20-1 | CSARDEAGLADEQFF
TRBJ2-4 | TRBV5-4 | CASSLEISGSIQYF
TRBJ2-3 | TRBV25-1 | CASSERGFDTQYF
TRBJ2-1 | TRBV7-3 | CASSSAGSEQFF
TRBJ1-1 | TRBV20-1 | CSASSLGRNTEAFF
TRBJ2-1 | TRBV5-1 | CASSRIESSYNEQFF
TRBJ2-3 | TRBV29-1 | CSVAGLAGGGDTDTQYF
TRBJ2-5 | TRBV20-1 | CSKTSGEFETQYF
TRBJ2-5 | TRBV5-1 | CASSGPGTQETQYF
TRBJ2-4 | TRBV20-1 | CSAAPGQIAKNIQYF
TRBJ1-3 | TRBV21-1 | CASSRTSQMSSGNTIYF
TRBJ2-7 | TRBV5-1 | CASSLGPEQYF
TRBJ2-1 | TRBV11-3 | CASSPSGRALDNEQFF
TRBJ2-7 | TRBV7-8 | CASSFQRTYEQYF
TRBJ2-1 | TRBV19 | CASSIGWSIGSGGYNEQFF
TRBJ1-4 | TRBV6-2/TRBV6-3 | CASRRDAINEKLFF
TRBJ1-1 | TRBV12-3/TRBV12-4 | CASSFGSGISDTEAFF